These 17 T cell receptor beta chains share one sample of origin, sequenced in a study of blood T cell repertoires in COVID-19. Sequenced by immunoSEQ multiplex PCR; TCRdb stores in-frame clones only, minus some. Among over 110,000 clones listed, approximately 87% were seen once. Sample: PBMCs or T cells enriched from blood (not recorded which). These receptors all come from a man between 50 and 59 years old in a cohort exposed to, infected with or recovered from COVID-19 (not recorded which).

The chain carries TRBV5-6 and TRBJ2-4, with D perhaps TRBD1 (6 bases). Germline CDR1 is SGHDT and CDR2 is YYEEEE. Trimming removed 4 bases from V and 0 bases from J, with 14 bases in between. The CDR3 runs 16 residues. CDR3 nucleotides: TGTGCCAGCAGCCACCGGACAGACTTAGCCAAAAACATTCAGTACTTC. Its protein product is CASSHRTDLAKNIQYF.

The J gene is TRBJ2-1, the V gene TRBV7-9; TRBD1 aligns across 7 bases. Germline assignment: CDR1 SEHNR and CDR2 FQNEAQ (reference sequence). The CDR3 is 16 amino acids. V dropped 4 bases and J dropped 2; count of bases not matched to a gene: 8. The CDR3 nucleotides are TGTGCCAGCAGCTCCGGGGACAGAGACCCCTACAATGAGCAGTTCTTC. Translated, it gives CASSSGDRDPYNEQFF.

The chain couples TRBV5-6 to TRBJ2-7, with no clear D. Germline V gene lookup returns CDR1 SGHDT and CDR2 YYEEEE. The CDR3 covers 12 residues. The V end lost 4 bases, the J end lost 2 bases, and 7 bases lay between the germline ends. The CDR3 is CASSLRTYEQYF. The CDR3 DNA sequence: TGTGCCAGCAGCCTTAGAACCTACGAGCAGTACTTC.

The rearrangement joins TRBV19 to TRBJ1-3, with D possibly TRBD1 on 5 matching bases. The CDR3 sequence is 17 residues long. Trimming removed 6 bases from V and 0 bases from J, with 18 bases in between. The germline V gene has CDR1 LNHDA and CDR2 SQIVND (reference sequence). The CDR3 DNA follows: TGTGCCAGTAGAGGGGAGGGGCTGACCTTCTCTGGAAACACCATATATTTT. Its translation is CASRGEGLTFSGNTIYF.

The rearrangement joins TRBV5-1 to TRBJ2-3, with D possibly TRBD1 on 6 matching bases. The CDR3 consists of 16 residues. Per the germline V gene, CDR1 is SGHRS and CDR2 is YFSETQ. Between the trimmed V and J ends, which lost 0 bases and 5 bases, there was a span of 16 bases. Here the CDR3 reads CASSLVSGALGDTQYF. CDR3 DNA: TGCGCCAGCAGCTTGGTGTCAGGGGCTTTGGGAGATACGCAGTATTTT.

The rearrangement joins TRBV4-1 to TRBJ2-1; the D is unclear. There are 15 residues in the CDR3. Germline V lookup: CDR1 MGHRA, CDR2 YSYEKL. V was clipped by 0 bases and J by 3 bases, with 9 bases between them. CDR3 nucleotides: TGCGCCAGCAGCCAAGAGTTTCAGGACTACAATGAGCAGTTCTTC. This gives the protein CASSQEFQDYNEQFF.

The chain joins TRBV27 to TRBJ1-6; D remains unclear. CDR3 length: 13 residues. Trimming took 4 bases from V and 7 from J, leaving 8 bases between them. Germline V CDR1 and CDR2: MNHEY, SMNVEV (reference sequence). The chain's CDR3 is CASSSFLNSPLHF. The CDR3 nucleotides read TGTGCCAGCAGTTCCTTTCTAAATTCACCCCTCCACTTT.

J is TRBJ2-2 and V is TRBV19; 7 nucleotides agree with TRBD2. Trimming took 5 bases from V and 2 from J; bases not matched to a gene: 8. The CDR3 length is 16 residues. Germline-derived CDR1 and CDR2 are LNHDA and SQIVND (reference sequence). The CDR3 DNA reads TGTGCCAGTAGTGGTTGGGCGGGAGTCAACACCGGGGAGCTGTTTTTT. Its translation: CASSGWAGVNTGELFF.

This clone has a single count. This rearrangement joins TRBV7-2 to TRBJ2-5; possible D gene TRBD1, 5 bases. From germline, CDR1 is SGHTA and CDR2 FQGNSA. CDR3 size: 13 residues. Trimming stripped 7 bases from V and 0 bases from J, with 9 bases between. Written as DNA, the CDR3 is TGTGCCAGCACCCCAGGGTACCAAGAGACCCAGTACTTC. Translated, it gives CASTPGYQETQYF.

The chain is built from TRBV4-1 and TRBJ2-2; D perhaps matches TRBD2 (5 bases). The CDR3 is made up of 14 amino acids. Trimming pared 4 bases from V and 1 base from J, leaving 7 bases between. Germline loops: CDR1 MGHRA, CDR2 YSYEKL. The CDR3 protein is CASSPRENTGELFF. CDR3 DNA sequence: TGCGCCAGCAGCCCCCGGGAGAACACCGGGGAGCTGTTTTTT.

The gene calls are TRBV5-4 and TRBJ1-4; D unclear. Germline V gene sequence: CDR1 SGHNT, CDR2 YYREEE (reference sequence). Deletions cut 0 bases from V and 4 bases from J, with 4 bases between. The CDR3 totals 13 residues. This chain's CDR3 is CASSLVLNEKLFF. The CDR3 nucleotides are TGTGCCAGCAGCTTGGTTCTTAATGAAAAACTGTTTTTT. The whole variable domain, filled in from reference TRBV5-4 and TRBJ1-4, reads ETGVTQSPTHLIKTRGQQVTLRCSSQSGHNTVSWYQQALGQGPQFIFQYYREEENGRGNFPPRFSGLQFPNYSSELNVNALELDDSALYLCASSLVLNEKLFFGSGTQLSVL.

The chain is built from TRBV7-6 and TRBJ2-6, with D unresolved. Trimming shortened V by 1 base and J by 0 bases, and 10 bases separated the two germline ends. Germline assignment: CDR1 SGHVS and CDR2 FNYEAQ. CDR3 size: 17 residues. DNA for the CDR3: TGTGCCAGCAGCTTAGACGCGTCAGGCTCTGGGGCCAACGTCCTGACTTTC. Its translation is CASSLDASGSGANVLTF. Full variable domain (remainder filled in from reference TRBV7-6 and TRBJ2-6): GAGVSQSPRYKVTKRGQDVALRCDPISGHVSLYWYRQALGQGPEFLTYFNYEAQQDKSGLPNDRFSAERPEGSISTLTIQRTEQRDSAMYRCASSLDASGSGANVLTFGAGSRLTVL.

This clone was detected a few times. This sequence joins TRBV30 and TRBJ1-6; the match to TRBD1 covers 10 bases. With 4 bases clipped from V and 7 bases from J, the junction kept 7 bases outside the gene matches. In germline, CDR1 is GTSNPN, CDR2 SVGIG (reference sequence). The CDR3 sequence is 15 residues long. CDR3 sequence: CAWNFGQGGNSPLHF. In DNA form, the CDR3 reads TGTGCCTGGAACTTCGGACAGGGGGGGAATTCACCCCTCCACTTT.

V gene TRBV27 combines with J gene TRBJ1-5; no definite D call. The length of the CDR3 is 12 residues. Germline V gene data show CDR1 as MNHEY and CDR2 as SMNVEV (reference sequence). The V end lost 3 bases, the J end lost 7 bases, and 7 bases lay between the germline ends. The CDR3 nucleotides read TGTGCCAGCAGTTTCTCCGGGCAGCCCCAGCATTTT. Translation gives CASSFSGQPQHF.

This chain joins TRBV28 and TRBJ2-1, with D possibly TRBD2 on 5 matching bases. Trimming removed 6 bases from V and 6 bases from J, with 15 bases in between. The CDR3 contains 14 residues. The germline gives CDR1 MDHEN, CDR2 SYDVKM. The CDR3 nucleotides read TGTGCCAGCAGGCCCGGACTCAGAGGCAATGAGCAGTTCTTC. This gives the protein CASRPGLRGNEQFF.

This chain uses TRBV28 with TRBJ2-1, with 13 bases fitting TRBD2. The CDR3 is made up of 16 amino acids. Trimming at V came to 6 bases and at J to 0 bases, leaving 2 bases not matched to a gene. Germline V lookup: CDR1 MDHEN, CDR2 SYDVKM. The CDR3 nucleotides are TGTGCCAGCAGGCGGACTAGCGGGAGCTCCTACAATGAGCAGTTCTTC. Translated: CASRRTSGSSYNEQFF.

DNA of the CDR3: TGTGCCAGCAGCTTAGGGGGGGTGAACACTGAAGCTTTCTTT. Amino acids: CASSLGGVNTEAFF. The chain is built from TRBV7-2 and TRBJ1-1; the D gene is possibly TRBD1 (5 bases). Trimming stripped 1 base from V and 0 bases from J, with 6 bases between. Germline V gives CDR1 SGHTA, CDR2 FQGNSA. The CDR3 runs to 14 residues.